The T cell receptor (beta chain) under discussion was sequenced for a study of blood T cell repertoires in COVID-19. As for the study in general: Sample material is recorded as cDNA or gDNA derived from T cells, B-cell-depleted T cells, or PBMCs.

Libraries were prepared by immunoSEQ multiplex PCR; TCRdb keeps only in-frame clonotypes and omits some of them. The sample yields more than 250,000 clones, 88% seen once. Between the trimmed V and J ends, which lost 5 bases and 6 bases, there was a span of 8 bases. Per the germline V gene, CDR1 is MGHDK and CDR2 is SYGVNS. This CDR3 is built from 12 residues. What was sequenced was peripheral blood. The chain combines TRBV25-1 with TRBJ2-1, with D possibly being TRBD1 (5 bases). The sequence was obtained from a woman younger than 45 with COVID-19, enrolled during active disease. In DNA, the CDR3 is TGTGCCAGCAGTATAGGGGCCAATGAGCAGTTCTTC. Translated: CASSIGANEQFF.